The rows below give T cell receptor beta chains drawn from one sample of a study of T cell changes during pregnancy in multiple sclerosis. Measured with immunoSEQ multiplex PCR; TCRdb has only the in-frame clones, and not every one. This sample yields about 15,000 clones, of which roughly 96% are seen a single time; about 0.89% belongs to the top ten. The specimen was peripheral blood, collected in the third trimester of pregnancy. The receptor source for this set is a female donor with multiple sclerosis, enrolled in a pregnancy study. CDR3s include the opening cysteine and the closing phenylalanine or tryptophan. The D gene is left open where the match is weak. Some rows have no size entry. The others give once, few or many, or a class for an expanded clone.

TRBJ2-7 NA NA TRBV20-1 CSVFQGGEQYF TGCAGTGTCTTCCAGGGAGGCGAGCAGTACTTC
TRBJ2-7 NA TRBD2 TRBV6-6 CASSYSLAGVYEQYF TGTGCCAGCAGTTACTCGCTAGCGGGAGTGTACGAGCAGTACTTC
TRBJ2-1 NA NA TRBV7-9 CASSPTTSHYNEQFF TGTGCCAGCAGCCCGACTACATCTCACTACAATGAGCAGTTCTTC
TRBJ1-3 NA NA TRBV9 CASSAGGSSGNTIYF TGTGCCAGCAGCGCCGGGGGGAGCTCTGGAAACACCATATATTTT
TRBJ1-5 once NA TRBV27 CASSLQWNQPQHF TGTGCCAGCAGTTTACAGTGGAATCAGCCCCAGCATTTT
TRBJ2-7 NA NA TRBV7-2 CASSLGSGVSYEQYF TGTGCCAGCAGCTTAGGCTCGGGAGTCTCCTACGAGCAGTACTTC
TRBJ2-2 NA TRBD2 TRBV19 CASRTLAGVTGELFF TGTGCCAGTAGAACACTAGCGGGGGTGACCGGGGAGCTGTTTTTT
TRBJ1-6 NA TRBD1 TRBV4-3 CASSQGGGTGTLHF TGCGCCAGCAGCCAAGGAGGCGGGACAGGGACCCTCCACTTT
TRBJ2-5 NA TRBD2 TRBV5-1 CASSLMGLAEETQYF TGCGCCAGCAGCTTGATGGGACTAGCGGAAGAGACCCAGTACTTC
TRBJ2-7 NA TRBD2 TRBV2 CASSEGTSGGYEQYF TGTGCCAGCAGTGAAGGTACTAGCGGGGGCTACGAGCAGTACTTC
TRBJ2-7 NA TRBD2 TRBV5-5 CASSWGGLKSYEQYF TGTGCCAGCAGCTGGGGGGGTCTGAAGTCCTACGAGCAGTACTTC
TRBJ2-7 NA NA TRBV11-2 CASSLAAGGSYEQYF TGTGCCAGCAGCTTAGCGGCAGGGGGGTCCTACGAGCAGTACTTC
TRBJ2-3 NA NA TRBV11-2 CASSLDRGDTDTQYF TGTGCCAGCAGCTTAGATCGGGGTGACACAGATACGCAGTATTTT
TRBJ1-5 NA NA TRBV28 CVSEGPDQPQHF TGCGTCTCTGAGGGCCCGGATCAGCCCCAGCATTTT
TRBJ2-5 NA TRBD1 TRBV28 CASRNTGTAFRYF TGTGCCAGCAGGAATACCGGGACAGCCTTTAGGTACTTC
TRBJ1-1 NA NA TRBV5-1 CASGRDKTGGAFF TGCGCCAGCGGCCGGGACAAAACAGGAGGAGCTTTCTTT